This T cell receptor (beta chain) originates from a study of blood T cell repertoires in COVID-19. Study-level background: PBMCs, B-cell-depleted T cells, or T cells were the source of the cDNA or gDNA that made up the material.

The CDR3 is 15 amino acids. Germline values: CDR1 MGHDK, CDR2 SYGVNS. Germline trimming cut 6 bases from V and 4 bases from J; bases unmatched to any gene: 9. Using immunoSEQ multiplex PCR, the repertoire was profiled, and TCRdb retains in-frame clones only, with some absent. This table holds over 300,000 clones, around 90% found once. The receptor's source is a man aged 18 to 29 with active or convalescent COVID-19. J is TRBJ2-5 and V is TRBV25-1; TRBD2 agrees at 9 bases. Specimen: peripheral blood. CDR3 nucleotide sequence: TGTGCCAGCAGATCTATAGTAGCGGGGGTAGAGACCCAGTACTTC. Residues: CASRSIVAGVETQYF. The full variable domain, rest sourced from reference TRBV25-1 and TRBJ2-5, is EADIYQTPRYLVIGTGKKITLECSQTMGHDKMYWYQQDPGMELHLIHYSYGVNSTEKGDLSSESTVSRIRTEHFPLTLESARPSHTSQYLCASRSIVAGVETQYFGPGTRLLVL.